These T cell receptor beta chains were read from a single sample in a study of blood T cells in healthy people across ages. TCRdb re-called the 5' RACE reads through MiXCR, storing one row per CDR3 protein. The sample includes some 1.5 million distinct CDR3 sequences, 28% of them seen just once. Material: blood. The origin of the receptors is a woman in her 30s in good health. Each CDR3 is given with its conserved first and last residue. The D gene is left open where the match is weak. The size entry is marked missing in some rows and otherwise reads once, few, many or a size class.

d_gene: .
abundance: once
v_gene: TRBV6-7
j_gene: TRBJ2-7
CDR3aa: CASSYGERQALPYEQYF
CDR3nt: TGTGCCAGCAGTTACGGCGAGCGACAGGCTCTACCCTACGAGCAGTACTTC

d_gene: .
abundance: few
v_gene: TRBV12-3/TRBV12-4
j_gene: TRBJ2-3
CDR3aa: CASSRALFTDTQYF
CDR3nt: TGTGCCAGCAGCCGAGCCCTTTTCACAGATACGCAGTATTTT

d_gene: .
abundance: few
v_gene: TRBV5-1
j_gene: TRBJ1-1
CDR3aa: CASRPDRSTEAFF
CDR3nt: TGCGCCAGCAGGCCCGACAGAAGCACTGAAGCTTTCTTT

d_gene: TRBD2
abundance: .
v_gene: TRBV10-3
j_gene: TRBJ2-1
CDR3aa: CAISEGTSGMGNEQFF
CDR3nt: TGTGCCATCAGTGAAGGGACTAGCGGGATGGGGAATGAGCAGTTCTTC

d_gene: .
abundance: few
v_gene: TRBV2
j_gene: TRBJ2-2
CDR3aa: CASSYDRSNTGELFF
CDR3nt: TGTGCCAGCAGTTACGACAGGTCAAACACCGGGGAGCTGTTTTTT

d_gene: .
abundance: once
v_gene: TRBV27
j_gene: TRBJ2-5
CDR3aa: CASSGNLGEQYF
CDR3nt: TGTGCCAGCAGTGGAAATTTGGGTGAGCAGTACTTC

d_gene: .
abundance: few
v_gene: TRBV6-4
j_gene: TRBJ2-2
CDR3aa: CASSAQLNTGELFF
CDR3nt: TGTGCCAGCAGTGCGCAGCTGAACACCGGGGAGCTGTTTTTT

d_gene: TRBD2
abundance: .
v_gene: TRBV29-1
j_gene: TRBJ2-1
CDR3aa: CSVKMTSGGHNEQFF
CDR3nt: TGCAGCGTTAAAATGACTAGCGGGGGCCACAATGAGCAGTTCTTC

d_gene: .
abundance: .
v_gene: TRBV7-9
j_gene: TRBJ2-5
CDR3aa: CASSREGPRYDQYF
CDR3nt: TGTGCCAGCAGCCGAGAGGGTCCCCGCTACGACCAGTACTTC

d_gene: .
abundance: .
v_gene: TRBV12-5
j_gene: TRBJ2-7
CDR3aa: CASALEGSPSYEQYF
CDR3nt: TGTGCTAGTGCCCTAGAGGGGAGTCCCTCCTACGAGCAGTACTTC

d_gene: .
abundance: once
v_gene: TRBV18
j_gene: TRBJ2-1
CDR3aa: CASSPRGHSYNEQFF
CDR3nt: TGTGCCAGCTCACCACGGGGCCACTCCTACAATGAGCAGTTCTTC

d_gene: TRBD2
abundance: once
v_gene: TRBV20-1
j_gene: TRBJ2-7
CDR3aa: CSARGDTLTSAEQYF
CDR3nt: TGCAGTGCTAGGGGGGACACCCTGACTAGCGCCGAGCAGTACTTC

d_gene: .
abundance: few
v_gene: TRBV7-9
j_gene: TRBJ2-3
CDR3aa: CASSPKYSTPDTQYF
CDR3nt: TGTGCCAGCAGTCCCAAATATTCCACCCCAGATACGCAGTATTTT

d_gene: TRBD2
abundance: few
v_gene: TRBV10-3
j_gene: TRBJ2-7
CDR3aa: CATSAGLFHGEQYF
CDR3nt: TGTGCCACCAGTGCGGGACTATTTCACGGCGAGCAGTACTTC

d_gene: .
abundance: .
v_gene: TRBV4-1
j_gene: TRBJ1-2
CDR3aa: CVSSHLVYYGYTF
CDR3nt: TGCGTCAGTTCTCACCTGGTCTACTATGGCTACACCTTT

d_gene: .
abundance: many
v_gene: TRBV4-1
j_gene: TRBJ2-1
CDR3aa: CASSQVRGAINNEQFF
CDR3nt: TGCGCCAGCAGCCAAGTAAGGGGGGCGATTAACAATGAGCAGTTCTTC

d_gene: .
abundance: many
v_gene: TRBV28
j_gene: TRBJ2-5
CDR3aa: CASSPARFQETQYF
CDR3nt: TGTGCCAGCAGTCCCGCGCGGTTCCAAGAGACCCAGTACTTC

d_gene: TRBD2
abundance: .
v_gene: TRBV5-1
j_gene: TRBJ2-7
CDR3aa: CAGSGQLAAYEQYF
CDR3nt: TGCGCCGGCAGCGGCCAGCTAGCGGCCTACGAGCAGTACTTC

d_gene: TRBD1
abundance: .
v_gene: TRBV7-9
j_gene: TRBJ1-2
CDR3aa: CARSLGTGYSGYTF
CDR3nt: TGTGCCCGCAGCTTAGGGACAGGGTACAGTGGCTACACCTTC

d_gene: .
abundance: few
v_gene: TRBV3-1
j_gene: TRBJ1-6
CDR3aa: CASSQEGGYNSPLHF
CDR3nt: TGTGCCAGCAGCCAAGAAGGAGGCTATAATTCACCCCTCCACTTT

d_gene: .
abundance: many
v_gene: TRBV29-1
j_gene: TRBJ2-5
CDR3aa: CSVGHTTKETQYF
CDR3nt: TGCAGCGTTGGACACACTACAAAAGAGACCCAGTACTTC

d_gene: .
abundance: many
v_gene: TRBV28
j_gene: TRBJ2-7
CDR3aa: CASSFQGSTYEQYF
CDR3nt: TGTGCCAGCAGTTTCCAGGGGTCCACCTACGAGCAGTACTTC

d_gene: TRBD2
abundance: .
v_gene: TRBV7-6
j_gene: TRBJ2-3
CDR3aa: CASSSGLAGGSDTQYF
CDR3nt: TGTGCCAGCAGCTCCGGACTAGCGGGAGGGTCAGATACGCAGTATTTT